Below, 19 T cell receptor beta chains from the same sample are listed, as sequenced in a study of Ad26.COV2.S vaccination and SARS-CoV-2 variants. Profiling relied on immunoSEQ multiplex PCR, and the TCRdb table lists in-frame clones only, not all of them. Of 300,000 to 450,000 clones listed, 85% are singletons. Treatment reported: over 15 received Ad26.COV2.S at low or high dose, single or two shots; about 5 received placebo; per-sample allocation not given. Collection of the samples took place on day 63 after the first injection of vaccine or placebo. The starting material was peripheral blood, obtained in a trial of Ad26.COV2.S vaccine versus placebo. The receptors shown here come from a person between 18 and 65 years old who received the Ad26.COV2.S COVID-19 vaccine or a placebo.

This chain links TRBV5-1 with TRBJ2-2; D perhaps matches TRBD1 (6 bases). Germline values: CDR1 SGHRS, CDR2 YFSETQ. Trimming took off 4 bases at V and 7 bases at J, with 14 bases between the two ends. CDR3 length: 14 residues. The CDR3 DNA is TGCGCCAGCAGCCCCAGAACAGGGAGCGGGGAGCTGTTTTTT. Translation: CASSPRTGSGELFF.

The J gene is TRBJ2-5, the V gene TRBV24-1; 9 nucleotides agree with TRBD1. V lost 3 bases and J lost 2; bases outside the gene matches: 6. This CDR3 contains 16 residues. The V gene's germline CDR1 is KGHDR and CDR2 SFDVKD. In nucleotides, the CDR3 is TGTGCCACCAGTGATGGGACAGGGACGTTTCAAGAGACCCAGTACTTC. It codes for CATSDGTGTFQETQYF.

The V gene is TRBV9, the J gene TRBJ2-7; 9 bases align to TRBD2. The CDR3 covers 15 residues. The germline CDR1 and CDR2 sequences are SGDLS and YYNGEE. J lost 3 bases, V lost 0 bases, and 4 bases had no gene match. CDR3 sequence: CASSVGGGGVYEQYF. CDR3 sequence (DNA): TGTGCCAGCAGCGTAGGCGGCGGGGGGGTCTACGAGCAGTACTTC.

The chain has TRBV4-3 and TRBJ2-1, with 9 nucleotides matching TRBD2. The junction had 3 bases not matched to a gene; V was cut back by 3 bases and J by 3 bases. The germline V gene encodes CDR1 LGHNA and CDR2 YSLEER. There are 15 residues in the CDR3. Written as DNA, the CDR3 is TGCGCCAGCAGCCACGGTAGCGGGGGCTACAATGAGCAGTTCTTC. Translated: CASSHGSGGYNEQFF.

The CDR3 nucleotides are TGCAGTGCTAGTGACAGGGGGCGAGTCAAAAACATTCAGTACTTC. The encoded protein is CSASDRGRVKNIQYF. V and J are TRBV20-1 and TRBJ2-4; 10 bases line up with TRBD1. Germline V gives CDR1 DFQATT, CDR2 SNEGSKA (reference sequence). The CDR3 is made up of 15 amino acids. The J segment lost 3 bases and the V segment lost 3 bases, leaving 5 bases of the junction unmatched.

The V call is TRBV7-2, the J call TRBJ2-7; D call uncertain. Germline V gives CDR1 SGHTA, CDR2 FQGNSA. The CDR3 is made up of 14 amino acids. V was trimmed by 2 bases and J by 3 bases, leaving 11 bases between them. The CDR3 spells CASSLWSNHYEQYF. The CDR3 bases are TGTGCCAGCAGCTTATGGAGCAACCACTACGAGCAGTACTTC.

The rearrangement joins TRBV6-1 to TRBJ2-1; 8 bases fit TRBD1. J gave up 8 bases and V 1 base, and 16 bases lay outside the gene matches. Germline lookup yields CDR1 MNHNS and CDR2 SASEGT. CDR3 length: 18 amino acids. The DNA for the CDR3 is TGTGCCAGCAGTGAAGAACCCCCAGGGGGCGATACGAGGCATGAGCAGTTCTTC. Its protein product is CASSEEPPGGDTRHEQFF.

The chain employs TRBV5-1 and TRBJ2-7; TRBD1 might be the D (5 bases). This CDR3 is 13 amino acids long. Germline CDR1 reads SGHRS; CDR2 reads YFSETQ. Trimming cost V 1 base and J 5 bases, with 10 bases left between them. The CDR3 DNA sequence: TGCGCCAGCAGCTTGTTGGGGCCGGACGAGCAGTACTTC. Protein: CASSLLGPDEQYF.

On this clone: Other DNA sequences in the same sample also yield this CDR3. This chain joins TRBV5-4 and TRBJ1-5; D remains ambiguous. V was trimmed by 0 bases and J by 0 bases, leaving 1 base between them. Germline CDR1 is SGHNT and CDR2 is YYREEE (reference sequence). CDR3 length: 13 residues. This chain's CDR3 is CASSLDSNQPQHF. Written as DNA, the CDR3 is TGTGCCAGCAGCTTGGATAGCAATCAGCCCCAGCATTTT.

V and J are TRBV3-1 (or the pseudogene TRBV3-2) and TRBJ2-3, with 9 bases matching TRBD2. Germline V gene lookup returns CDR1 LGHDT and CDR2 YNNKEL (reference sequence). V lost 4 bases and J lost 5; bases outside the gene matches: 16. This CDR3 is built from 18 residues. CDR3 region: CASSLTRRGGKIGDTQYF. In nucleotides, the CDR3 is TGTGCCAGCAGCCTAACTAGGCGGGGGGGAAAGATAGGAGATACGCAGTATTTT.

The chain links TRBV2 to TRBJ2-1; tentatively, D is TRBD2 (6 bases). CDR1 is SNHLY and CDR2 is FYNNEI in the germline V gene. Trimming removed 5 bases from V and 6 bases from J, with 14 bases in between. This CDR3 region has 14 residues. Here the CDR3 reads CASSSSQGGNEQFF. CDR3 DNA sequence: TGTGCCAGCAGTAGCTCGCAGGGAGGCAATGAGCAGTTCTTC.

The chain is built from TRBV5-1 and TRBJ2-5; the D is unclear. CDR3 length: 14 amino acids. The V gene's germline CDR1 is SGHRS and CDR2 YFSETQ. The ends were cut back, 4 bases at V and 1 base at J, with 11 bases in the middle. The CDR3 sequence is CASSSRPSQETQYF. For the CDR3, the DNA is TGCGCCAGCAGCAGCAGGCCTTCCCAAGAGACCCAGTACTTC.

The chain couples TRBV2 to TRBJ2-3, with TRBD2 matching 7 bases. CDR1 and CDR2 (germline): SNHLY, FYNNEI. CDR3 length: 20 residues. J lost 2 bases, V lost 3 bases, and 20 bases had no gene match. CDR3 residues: CASSDPPLSPLAVYTDTQYF. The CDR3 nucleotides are TGTGCCAGCAGTGACCCCCCGCTATCCCCTCTAGCGGTTTACACAGATACGCAGTATTTT. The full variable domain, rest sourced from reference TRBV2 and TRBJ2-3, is EPEVTQTPSHQVTQMGQEVILRCVPISNHLYFYWYRQILGQKVEFLVSFYNNEISEKSEIFDDQFSVERPDGSNFTLKIRSTKLEDSAMYFCASSDPPLSPLAVYTDTQYFGPGTRLTVL.

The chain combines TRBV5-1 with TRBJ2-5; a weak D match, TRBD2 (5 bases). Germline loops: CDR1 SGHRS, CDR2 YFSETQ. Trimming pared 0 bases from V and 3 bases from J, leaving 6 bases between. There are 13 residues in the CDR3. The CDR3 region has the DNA TGCGCCAGCAGCTTGGATAGCGAAGAGACCCAGTACTTC. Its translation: CASSLDSEETQYF. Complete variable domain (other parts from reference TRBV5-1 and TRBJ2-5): KAGVTQTPRYLIKTRGQQVTLSCSPISGHRSVSWYQQTPGQGLQFLFEYFSETQRNKGNFPGRFSGRQFSNSRSEMNVSTLELGDSALYLCASSLDSEETQYFGPGTRLLVL.

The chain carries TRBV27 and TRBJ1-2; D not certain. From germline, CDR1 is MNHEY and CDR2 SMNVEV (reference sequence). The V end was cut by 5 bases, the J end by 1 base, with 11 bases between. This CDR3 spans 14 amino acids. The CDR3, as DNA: TGTGCCAGCAGTCCGAGTGGATTTAACTATGGCTACACCTTC. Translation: CASSPSGFNYGYTF.

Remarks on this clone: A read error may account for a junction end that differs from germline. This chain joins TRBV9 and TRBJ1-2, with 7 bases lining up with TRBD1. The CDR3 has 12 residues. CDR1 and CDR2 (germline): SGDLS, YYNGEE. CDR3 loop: CASSVRQGGVGF. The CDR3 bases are TGTGCCAGCAGCGTTAGACAGGGAGGAGTGGGCTTC.

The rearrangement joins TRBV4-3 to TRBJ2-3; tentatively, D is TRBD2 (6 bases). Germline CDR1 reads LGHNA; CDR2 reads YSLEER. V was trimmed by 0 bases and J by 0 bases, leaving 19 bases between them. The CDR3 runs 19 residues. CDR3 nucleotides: TGCGCCAGCAGCCAAGATAGTCCGGTAAACGGGAGAAGCACAGATACGCAGTATTTT. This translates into CASSQDSPVNGRSTDTQYF.

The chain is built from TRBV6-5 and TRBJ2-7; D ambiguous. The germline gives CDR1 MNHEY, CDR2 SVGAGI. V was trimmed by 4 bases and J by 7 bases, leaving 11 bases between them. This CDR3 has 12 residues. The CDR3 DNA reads TGTGCCAGCAGTTCCGCGACATCGGAGCAGTACTTC. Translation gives CASSSATSEQYF.

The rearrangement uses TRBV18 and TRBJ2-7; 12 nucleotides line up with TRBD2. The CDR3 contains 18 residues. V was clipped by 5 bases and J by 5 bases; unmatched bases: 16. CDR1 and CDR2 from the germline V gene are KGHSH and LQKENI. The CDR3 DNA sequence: TGTGCCAGCTCAGGGTCAGCTAGCGGGAGGGCCCTCGGGGACGAGCAGTACTTC. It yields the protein CASSGSASGRALGDEQYF.